This TCR beta chain was recorded in a study of patients with pleural tuberculosis. This clonotype was seen at least ten times. Looked up from germline, CDR1 is LNHDA and CDR2 is SQIVND (reference sequence). This CDR3 region has 12 residues. V lost 2 bases, J lost 6 bases, and 7 bases lay in between. TCRdb recomputed calls from the reads with MiXCR, one row per CDR3 protein. The repertoire holds around 49,000 distinct CDR3 sequences, with less than 9.5% as singletons. This chain links TRBV19 with TRBJ1-1; a possible D gene is TRBD1 (5 bases). The receptor comes from a human donor with pleural tuberculosis. This CDR3 is CASSIIGAEAFF. As DNA, the CDR3 is TGTGCCAGTAGTATAATAGGGGCTGAAGCTTTCTTT.